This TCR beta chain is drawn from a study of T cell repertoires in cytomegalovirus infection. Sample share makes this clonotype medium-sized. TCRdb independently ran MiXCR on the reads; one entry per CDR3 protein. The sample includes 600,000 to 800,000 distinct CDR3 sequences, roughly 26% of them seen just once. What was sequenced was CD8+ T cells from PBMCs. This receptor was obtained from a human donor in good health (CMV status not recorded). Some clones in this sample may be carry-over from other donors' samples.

CDR3 residues: CASTVAGGEYSSYNEQFF. In DNA form, the CDR3 reads TGTGCCAGCACTGTAGCGGGGGGGGAGTACAGCTCCTACAATGAGCAGTTCTTC. The chain joins TRBV6-1 to TRBJ2-1; 11 nucleotides agree with TRBD2. V shed 7 bases, J shed 0 bases, and the junction held 11 bases outside the gene matches. This CDR3 has 18 residues. Germline loops: CDR1 MNHNS, CDR2 SASEGT.